The entry below gives a single T cell receptor (beta chain) sequence along with its context. The target antigen is unknown. The data belong to a study of CXCR3-negative and CXCR3-positive naive CD8 T cells. Study findings and constraints: Naive cells that were CXCR3-negative or CXCR3-positive used TRBV-TRBJ genes alike, while memory cells diverged. Diversity proved comparably high across both naive subsets and much lower in memory CD8+ cells.

Triplicate sorting captured about 320,000 cells each from every CD8+ T cell subset. Through 5' RACE with UMI labels, the TRB cDNA libraries were prepared. With the 5' RACE reads reprocessed, TCRdb shows one record per CDR3 protein and no DNA. This sample contains about 26,000 distinct CDR3 sequences. Germline V gene data show CDR1 as MNHEY and CDR2 as SVGAGI. The CDR3 loop spans 14 amino acids. Sequencing input: naive CXCR3- CD8+ T cells from blood. As for subset: CD45RO-CCR7+CD27+CD95- naive CD8+ T cells lacking CXCR3 (TNR3-). This sequence originates from a human donor in good health. Some clones in this sample may be carry-over from other donors' samples. V gene TRBV6-5 combines with J gene TRBJ1-1. The CDR3 region is CASSLTSANTEAFF.